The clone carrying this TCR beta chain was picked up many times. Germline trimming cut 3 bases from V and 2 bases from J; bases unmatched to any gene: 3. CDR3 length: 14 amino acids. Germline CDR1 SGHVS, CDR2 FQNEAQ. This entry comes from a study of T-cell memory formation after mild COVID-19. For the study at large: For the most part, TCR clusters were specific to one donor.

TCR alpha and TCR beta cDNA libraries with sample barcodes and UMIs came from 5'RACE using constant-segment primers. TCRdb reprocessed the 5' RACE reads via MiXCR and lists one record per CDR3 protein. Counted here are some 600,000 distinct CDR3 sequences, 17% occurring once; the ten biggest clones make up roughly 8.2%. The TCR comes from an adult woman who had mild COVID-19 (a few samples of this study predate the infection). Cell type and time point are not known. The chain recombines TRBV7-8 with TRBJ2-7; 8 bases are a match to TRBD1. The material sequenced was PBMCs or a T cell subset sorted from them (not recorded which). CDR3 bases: TGTGCCAGCAGCTTCCGGACAGGGACCTACGAGCAGTACTTC. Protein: CASSFRTGTYEQYF.